Listed here are 32 T cell receptor beta chains from one sample, sequenced in a study of T cell repertoires in cytomegalovirus infection. TCRdb independently ran MiXCR on the reads; one entry per CDR3 protein. The sample holds some 180,000 distinct CDR3 sequences, approximately 18% seen once. Material for sequencing was CD8+ T cells from PBMCs. The receptors originated from a human donor in good health (CMV status not recorded). Some clones in this sample may be carry-over from other donors' samples.

The sample holds a few counts of this clonotype. This rearrangement joins TRBV6-6 to TRBJ2-7, with unresolved D. Germline V gene lookup returns CDR1 MNHNY and CDR2 SVGAGI (reference sequence). This CDR3 region has 12 residues. With 2 bases removed from V and 2 bases from J, the gap between germline ends came to 4 bases. In DNA form, the CDR3 reads TGTGCCAGCAGTTACGAGCCCTACGAGCAGTACTTC. It yields the protein CASSYEPYEQYF.

The sample holds a few counts of this clonotype. The chain has TRBV6-1 and TRBJ1-5; the D is unclear. CDR3 length: 16 residues. Germline CDR1 is MNHNS and CDR2 is SASEGT. Trimming left V 7 bases short and J 1 base short, with 17 bases between. The CDR3 nucleotides are TGTGCCAGCACCCCCGGTAAGTCGCGGAGCAATCAGCCCCAGCATTTT. Translated, it gives CASTPGKSRSNQPQHF.

This clonotype was counted a few times. The V call is TRBV7-6, the J call TRBJ2-7, with D perhaps TRBD1 or TRBD2 (5 bases each). Trimming took 5 bases from V and 7 from J, leaving 18 bases between them. The germline CDR1 and CDR2 sequences are SGHVS and FNYEAQ. The CDR3 covers 14 residues. This CDR3 reads CASSPVRGLGEQYF. The DNA for the CDR3 is TGTGCCAGCAGCCCAGTCCGGGGCCTCGGGGAGCAGTACTTC.

The rearrangement joins TRBV13 to TRBJ1-2; no reliable D call. The CDR3 has 13 amino acids. In germline, CDR1 is PRHDT, CDR2 FYEKMQ (reference sequence). The V end lost 3 bases, the J end lost 6 bases, and 11 bases lay between the germline ends. DNA for the CDR3: TGTGCCAGCAGCTTTGAGGGAAGAGATGGCTACACCTTC. Protein sequence: CASSFEGRDGYTF. Full variable domain (outside the CDR3, taken from reference TRBV13 and TRBJ1-2): AAGVIQSPRHLIKEKRETATLKCYPIPRHDTVYWYQQGPGQDPQFLISFYEKMQSDKGSIPDRFSAQQFSDYHSELNMSSLELGDSALYFCASSFEGRDGYTFGSGTRLTVV.

This clonotype was counted between two and nine times. The chain is built from TRBV7-9 and TRBJ2-6, with 7 bases fitting TRBD2. Germline V gene sequence: CDR1 SEHNR, CDR2 FQNEAQ (reference sequence). The trim removed 8 bases at V and 2 bases at J, leaving 6 bases unmatched. The CDR3 runs to 15 residues. The CDR3 here is CASGARETGANVLTF. The CDR3 nucleotides read TGTGCCAGCGGCGCGCGGGAGACTGGGGCCAACGTCCTGACTTTC.

V and J are TRBV7-6 and TRBJ2-3; tentatively, D is TRBD1 or TRBD2 (5 bases each). Trimming pared 1 base from V and 2 bases from J, leaving 7 bases between. The CDR3 has 14 residues. Germline V lookup: CDR1 SGHVS, CDR2 FNYEAQ. In DNA form, the CDR3 reads TGTGCCAGCAGCTTAGGAGGGGACACAGATACGCAGTATTTT. Translating gives CASSLGGDTDTQYF.

Only a few counts were recorded for this clonotype. The rearrangement uses TRBV2 and TRBJ2-1, with 7 bases matching TRBD1. The germline CDR1 and CDR2 sequences are SNHLY and FYNNEI. J lost 15 bases, V lost 7 bases, and 9 bases had no gene match. The CDR3 contains 11 residues. CDR3 sequence reads: CASIRQGFWFF. CDR3 nucleotides: TGTGCCAGCATTCGACAGGGTTTTTGGTTCTTC.

The gene calls are TRBV6-1 and TRBJ1-1; D unresolved. Germline V gene data show CDR1 as MNHNS and CDR2 as SASEGT. The CDR3 totals 13 residues. Trimming left V 5 bases short and J 8 bases short, with 15 bases between. The CDR3 is CASSFPYSAEAFF. The DNA of the CDR3 is TGTGCCAGCAGTTTTCCATATTCCGCCGAAGCTTTCTTT.

The CDR3 nucleotides are TGTGCCAGCAGCTCCAACAGGGGGCCAGGATACGAGCAGTACTTC. This encodes CASSSNRGPGYEQYF. The chain is built from TRBV7-9 and TRBJ2-7; 9 bases fit TRBD1. The CDR3 length is 15 residues. CDR1 SEHNR and CDR2 FQNEAQ come from the germline V gene (reference sequence). Trimming took 4 bases from V and 4 from J; bases not matched to a gene: 8.

The V call is TRBV14, the J call TRBJ1-4, with D tentatively TRBD1 (6 bases). CDR1 SGHDN and CDR2 FVKESK come from the germline V gene. Trimming shortened V by 4 bases and J by 7 bases, and 16 bases separated the two germline ends. There are 15 residues in the CDR3. CDR3 bases: TGTGCCAGCAGCCCCAGGGTGGGCAGGGGTGAAAAACTGTTTTTT. This gives the protein CASSPRVGRGEKLFF.

CDR3 amino acids: CASSSDTRYNEQFF. For the CDR3, the DNA is TGTGCCAGCAGCTCGGATACAAGATACAATGAGCAGTTCTTC. The chain employs TRBV6-2 or TRBV6-3 and TRBJ2-1; D gene unclear. CDR3 length: 14 amino acids. Trimming stripped 6 bases from V and 4 bases from J, with 13 bases between. CDR1 and CDR2 from the germline V gene are MNHEY and SVGEGT.

This sequence joins TRBV7-7 and TRBJ2-3; TRBD2 matches 7 bases. The V and J ends lost 5 bases and 6 bases, in that order; junction bases with no gene match: 5. The CDR3 consists of 13 residues. Germline assignment: CDR1 SSHAT and CDR2 FNYEAQ (reference sequence). The CDR3 nucleotides read TGTGCCAGCAGCGTGTCCGGGGGGGATACGCAGTATTTT. It codes for CASSVSGGDTQYF.

This clonotype was counted only a few times. The gene calls are TRBV7-9 and TRBJ2-7; 8 bases agree with TRBD1. The CDR3 is 15 residues long. Per the germline V gene, CDR1 is SEHNR and CDR2 is FQNEAQ (reference sequence). After removal of 5 bases from V and 1 base from J, the junction contained 7 bases not matched to a gene. This CDR3 reads CASSPLGTGSYEQYF. CDR3 coding DNA: TGTGCCAGCAGCCCCTTAGGGACAGGATCCTACGAGCAGTACTTC.

In DNA form, the CDR3 reads TGTGCCAGCAGCTTAGGGCAGATTGAAGCTTTCTTT. It encodes CASSLGQIEAFF. V and J are TRBV7-9 and TRBJ1-1; no firm D call. Germline assignment: CDR1 SEHNR and CDR2 FQNEAQ (reference sequence). V gave up 1 base and J gave up 7 bases, with 7 bases separating them. The CDR3 extends over 12 amino acids.

The CDR3 nucleotides read TGTGCCAGCAGCCCAGTAAGGGGGCCTGGCACAGATACGCAGTATTTT. Amino acid sequence: CASSPVRGPGTDTQYF. This chain joins TRBV7-2 and TRBJ2-3; 7 nucleotides align to TRBD1. Germline CDR1 reads SGHTA; CDR2 reads FQGNSA. V was pared by 5 bases and J by 1 base, with 9 bases of the junction left unmatched. CDR3 length: 16 residues.

This clonotype was picked up a small number of times. The chain employs TRBV4-1 and TRBJ2-1; D may match TRBD1 or TRBD2 (5 bases each). This CDR3 contains 15 residues. Trimming cost V 4 bases and J 6 bases, with 16 bases left between them. Germline values: CDR1 MGHRA, CDR2 YSYEKL. DNA for the CDR3: TGCGCCAGCAGCCTACCGGGACGAGCATCCAATGAGCAGTTCTTC. This encodes CASSLPGRASNEQFF.

As for this clonotype: One end of the junction fails to match germline, which may point to a read error. The chain carries TRBV7-2 and TRBJ2-7; 8 nucleotides line up with TRBD1. This CDR3 has 17 amino acids. Germline V gives CDR1 SGHTA, CDR2 FQGNSA. The CDR3 protein is CASGLEGGRGRTYEQYF. In nucleotides, the CDR3 is TGTGCCAGCGGCTTAGAGGGCGGCAGGGGGCGAACTTACGAGCAGTACTTC.

This clonotype showed up many times. V usage is TRBV28 and J usage is TRBJ2-7; 11 bases agree with TRBD1. Trimming cost V 3 bases and J 7 bases; bases outside gene matches: 8. The CDR3 loop spans 15 amino acids. Germline V gives CDR1 MDHEN, CDR2 SYDVKM. Here the CDR3 reads CASSFTDRGLGEQYF. The DNA of the CDR3 is TGTGCCAGCAGTTTCACGGACAGGGGGCTAGGTGAGCAGTACTTC.

The chain links TRBV12-3 or TRBV12-4 to TRBJ2-1, with D possibly being TRBD1 (5 bases). The V and J ends lost 6 bases and 0 bases respectively, with 21 bases between them. The CDR3 is 18 residues long. The CDR3 DNA reads as TGTGCCAGCAGACACTCTGGGGCATGGGTCAGCTCCTACAATGAGCAGTTCTTC. The encoded protein is CASRHSGAWVSSYNEQFF.

This clonotype was detected a few times. The genes are TRBV4-3 and TRBJ2-1; possibly TRBD1 or TRBD2 for D (5 bases each). Germline V gene data show CDR1 as LGHNA and CDR2 as YSLEER. Trimming took 1 base from V and 8 from J, leaving 9 bases between them. This CDR3 comprises 13 residues. The CDR3 here is CASSQGGADEQFF. The CDR3 coding sequence is TGCGCCAGCAGCCAAGGAGGGGCCGATGAGCAGTTCTTC.

This sequence joins TRBV7-9 and TRBJ1-4; D might be TRBD1 (6 bases). CDR1 SEHNR and CDR2 FQNEAQ come from the germline V gene (reference sequence). Trimming took off 4 bases at V and 8 bases at J, with 20 bases between the two ends. The length of the CDR3 is 16 residues. The CDR3 DNA follows: TGTGCCAGCAGCTCTCGCGTTCGGGGGGCGAACGAAAAACTGTTTTTT. This codes for CASSSRVRGANEKLFF.

The gene calls are TRBV20-1 and TRBJ1-1; TRBD1 might be the D (6 bases). Trimming shortened V by 2 bases and J by 11 bases, and 15 bases separated the two germline ends. Germline V CDR1 and CDR2: DFQATT, SNEGSKA (reference sequence). CDR3 length equals 12 residues. The CDR3 DNA is TGCAGTGCTAGACACAGGGAGTTGGATGCTTTCTTT. Encoded protein: CSARHRELDAFF.

V usage is TRBV29-1 and J usage is TRBJ1-1; possible D gene TRBD1, 5 bases. Germline V lookup: CDR1 SQVTM, CDR2 ANQGSEA. The CDR3 sequence is 13 residues long. The V end lost 2 bases, the J end lost 3 bases, and 10 bases lay between the germline ends. This chain's CDR3 is CSVEPGSYTEAFF. The CDR3 DNA reads TGCAGCGTTGAACCAGGGTCGTACACTGAAGCTTTCTTT.

This clonotype occurred many times. The chain recombines TRBV7-2 with TRBJ2-1, with no clear D. Looked up from germline, CDR1 is SGHTA and CDR2 is FQGNSA. Trimming stripped 1 base from V and 14 bases from J, with 12 bases between. CDR3 length equals 12 residues. The CDR3 reads CASSLGVGLEFF. In DNA form, the CDR3 reads TGTGCCAGCAGCTTAGGGGTGGGCCTGGAGTTCTTC.

The chain links TRBV12-3 or TRBV12-4 to TRBJ2-3; the D call may be TRBD1 or TRBD2 (5 bases each). V lost 6 bases to trimming and J lost 0 bases, with 13 bases between them. The CDR3 has 15 amino acids. The CDR3 nucleotides are TGTGCCAGCAGCGAGGGACGAACAAGCACAGATACGCAGTATTTT. Encoded protein: CASSEGRTSTDTQYF.

This clonotype was seen more than once but under ten times. The chain is built from TRBV28 and TRBJ1-2; D gene uncertain. The V end was cut by 2 bases, the J end by 8 bases, with 21 bases between. From germline, CDR1 is MDHEN and CDR2 SYDVKM. CDR3 length equals 16 residues. The DNA of the CDR3 is TGTGCCAGCAGTTTACGAGTCTATGGCTACCTCCAAGGCTACACCTTC. It specifies CASSLRVYGYLQGYTF.

This clonotype was picked up a small number of times. The chain recombines TRBV7-3 with TRBJ2-2, with 7 bases aligning to TRBD1. Germline assignment: CDR1 SGHTA and CDR2 FQGTGA. The CDR3 runs to 16 residues. J was trimmed by 3 bases and V by 5 bases; bases with no gene match: 9. CDR3 region: CASSEPQGTDTGELFF. In DNA, the CDR3 is TGTGCCAGCAGCGAACCACAGGGGACGGACACCGGGGAGCTGTTTTTT.

The V and J genes are TRBV6-8 and TRBJ1-5; D is unresolved. In germline, CDR1 is MNHGY, CDR2 SAAAGT. The CDR3 extends over 14 amino acids. Trimming removed 7 bases from V and 3 bases from J, with 13 bases in between. In nucleotides, the CDR3 is TGTGCCAGCAACTCGGTCGGATCCAATCAGCCCCAGCATTTT. As protein: CASNSVGSNQPQHF.

The rearrangement uses TRBV14 and TRBJ1-2; D call uncertain. V dropped 1 base and J dropped 8 bases, with 14 bases sitting between them. The CDR3 has 14 amino acids. CDR1 is SGHDN and CDR2 is FVKESK in the germline V gene. As DNA, the CDR3 is TGTGCCAGCAGCCAAGCGACGTGGATGTACGGCTACACCTTC. Its translation: CASSQATWMYGYTF.

This rearrangement joins TRBV9 to TRBJ2-5; 7 nucleotides match TRBD2. Unmatched junction bases numbered 3, after V lost 0 bases and J lost 1 base. The CDR3 covers 15 residues. Germline V gene lookup returns CDR1 SGDLS and CDR2 YYNGEE. CDR3 loop: CASSVDGGFQETQYF. The CDR3 DNA follows: TGTGCCAGCAGCGTAGACGGGGGGTTCCAAGAGACCCAGTACTTC.

This clonotype was detected a few times. The chain couples TRBV11-2 to TRBJ2-7, with TRBD2 matching over 8 bases. Germline V gene data show CDR1 as SGHAT and CDR2 as FQNNGV. The CDR3 is 16 amino acids. J lost 0 bases, V lost 8 bases, and 12 bases had no gene match. The CDR3 protein is CASLNLVSGTSYEQYF. The DNA for the CDR3 is TGTGCCAGCCTCAACCTTGTTAGCGGGACCTCCTACGAGCAGTACTTC.

This clonotype was observed a handful of times. The chain recombines TRBV7-9 with TRBJ2-6; 7 bases match TRBD1. The CDR3 is made up of 21 amino acids. The trim removed 1 base at V and 0 bases at J, leaving 15 bases unmatched. Germline V CDR1 and CDR2: SEHNR, FQNEAQ (reference sequence). The CDR3 DNA reads as TGTGCCAGCAGCTTAGGGCCATTCGGGACAGAAAAAAGCTCTGGGGCCAACGTCCTGACTTTC. Translating gives CASSLGPFGTEKSSGANVLTF.